These 29 T cell receptor beta chains were sequenced from one sample in a study of cytotoxic CD8 clonotypes in ibrutinib-treated CLL. Data came from immunoSEQ multiplex PCR; TCRdb stores just in-frame clones and leaves some out. The sample lists approximately 150,000 clones, 70% to 90% occurring once. This sample comprised PBMCs, obtained at disease progression, from a patient treated with ibrutinib. The source of these receptors is a human donor with chronic lymphocytic leukemia.

The V and J genes are TRBV21-1 and TRBJ2-3; TRBD1 is taken as the D call from the table, unchecked against the DNA. TRBV21-1 is a listed pseudogene. CDR3 length equals 17 residues. Here the CDR3 reads CASSKGVWDRVTDTQYF. In nucleotides, the CDR3 is TGTGCCAGCAGCAAAGGAGTATGGGACAGGGTTACAGATACGCAGTATTTT.

V gene TRBV19 combines with J gene TRBJ1-5; D unresolved. Trimming cost V 7 bases and J 9 bases, with 22 bases left between them. Looked up from germline, CDR1 is LNHDA and CDR2 is SQIVND (reference sequence). The CDR3 is made up of 15 amino acids. As DNA, the CDR3 is TGTGCCAGTACCCCATCCAAGGACTTCACGTGGCCCCAGCATTTT. This codes for CASTPSKDFTWPQHF.

CDR3 residues: CASSIGDSVDYGYTF. CDR3 sequence (DNA): TGTGCCAGTAGTATTGGGGACAGTGTCGACTATGGCTACACCTTC. V gene TRBV19 combines with J gene TRBJ1-2, with 7 bases that match TRBD1. With V trimmed by 3 bases and J by 3 bases, 7 bases remained unmatched. The germline gives CDR1 LNHDA, CDR2 SQIVND (reference sequence). The CDR3 totals 15 residues.

The genes are TRBV7-9 and TRBJ2-7, with 11 bases that match TRBD2. Germline lookup yields CDR1 SEHNR and CDR2 FQNEAQ (reference sequence). Trimming took 4 bases from V and 0 from J; bases not matched to a gene: 8. CDR3 length equals 17 residues. The DNA for the CDR3 is TGTGCCAGCAGCTCAATTACTAGCGGGGGAGGCTCCTACGAGCAGTACTTC. It translates to CASSSITSGGGSYEQYF.

This clone showed up just a few times. This chain links TRBV4-3 with TRBJ1-4; D perhaps matches TRBD1 (6 bases). V gave up 4 bases and J gave up 8 bases, with 23 bases separating them. CDR1 is LGHNA and CDR2 is YSLEER in the germline V gene. The CDR3 length is 17 residues. The CDR3 DNA follows: TGCGCCAGCAGCCGCCGTGAGACAGGTTATGGGACAGAAAAACTGTTTTTT. Translation: CASSRRETGYGTEKLFF.

The V and J genes are TRBV7-2 and TRBJ1-1, with TRBD1 as a possible D gene (6 bases). CDR1 and CDR2 (germline): SGHTA, FQGNSA. The CDR3 is made up of 14 amino acids. V lost 2 bases, J lost 4 bases, and 11 bases lay in between. The chain's CDR3 is CASSLIRGGTEAFF. CDR3 coding DNA: TGTGCCAGCAGCTTAATCAGGGGCGGCACTGAAGCTTTCTTT.

The chain joins TRBV11-3 to TRBJ2-1; 9 positions match TRBD2. Looked up from germline, CDR1 is SGHNT and CDR2 is YENEEA. J was trimmed by 9 bases and V by 0 bases; bases with no gene match: 6. The CDR3 extends over 15 amino acids. The CDR3 sequence: CASSLDPSGIGEQFF. The CDR3 coding sequence is TGTGCCAGCAGCTTAGATCCTAGCGGGATAGGTGAGCAGTTCTTC.

The chain couples TRBV9 to TRBJ2-1; D unresolved. The CDR3 totals 13 residues. Trimming stripped 0 bases from V and 8 bases from J, with 9 bases between. Germline V CDR1 and CDR2: SGDLS, YYNGEE. CDR3 sequence (DNA): TGTGCCAGCAGCGTAGGGCTAGTCGATGAGCAGTTCTTC. This encodes CASSVGLVDEQFF. The complete variable domain, with remaining parts taken from reference TRBV9 and TRBJ2-1, reads DSGVTQTPKHLITATGQRVTLRCSPRSGDLSVYWYQQSLDQGLQFLIQYYNGEERAKGNILERFSAQQFPDLHSELNLSSLELGDSALYFCASSVGLVDEQFFGPGTRLTVL.

The V gene is TRBV28, the J gene TRBJ2-2; either TRBD1 or TRBD2 may supply D (5 bases each). Germline V gene sequence: CDR1 MDHEN, CDR2 SYDVKM. The CDR3 has 15 residues. Trimming took off 5 bases at V and 3 bases at J, with 13 bases between the two ends. CDR3 region: CASSRGTEDTGELFF. In DNA form, the CDR3 reads TGTGCCAGCAGTCGAGGGACGGAGGACACCGGGGAGCTGTTTTTT.

This chain joins TRBV7-7 and TRBJ2-3; 8 nucleotides match TRBD2. V was clipped by 5 bases and J by 1 base; unmatched bases: 17. Germline loops: CDR1 SSHAT, CDR2 FNYEAQ (reference sequence). CDR3 length: 19 amino acids. CDR3 nucleotides: TGTGCCAGCAGCCCAAGGGCGTTCCTAGCGGGCCCCGGCACAGATACGCAGTATTTT. This codes for CASSPRAFLAGPGTDTQYF.

The chain employs TRBV9 and TRBJ2-7; 10 nucleotides match TRBD1. The V segment lost 4 bases and the J segment 9 bases; nucleotides outside the gene matches: 4. The CDR3 spans 12 residues. Germline CDR1 reads SGDLS; CDR2 reads YYNGEE. CDR3: CASSPTGGVQYF. CDR3 DNA sequence: TGTGCCAGCAGCCCGACAGGGGGCGTGCAGTACTTC.

The chain joins TRBV7-3 to TRBJ1-1; D call uncertain. Germline V gene data show CDR1 as SGHTA and CDR2 as FQGTGA. The CDR3 loop spans 14 amino acids. V lost 6 bases and J 6 bases, leaving 17 bases between the germline ends. The CDR3 nucleotides read TGTGCCAGCAGGTTGACTGGGCAAGGGTCTGAAGCTTTCTTT. Its translation is CASRLTGQGSEAFF.

This chain uses TRBV29-1 with TRBJ2-7; D not resolved. This CDR3 is 12 amino acids long. Looked up from germline, CDR1 is SQVTM and CDR2 is ANQGSEA. V was clipped by 3 bases and J by 1 base, with 7 bases between them. The CDR3 bases are TGCAGCGTTGAGACAAATTCCTACGAGCAGTACTTC. Translated: CSVETNSYEQYF.

The chain recombines TRBV28 with TRBJ1-5, with 8 positions matching TRBD1. The germline V gene has CDR1 MDHEN and CDR2 SYDVKM. The junction had 6 bases not matched to a gene; V was cut back by 0 bases and J by 5 bases. The CDR3 is made up of 16 amino acids. The CDR3 DNA is TGTGCCAGCAGTTTATGGGACAGGGTCCTCGATCAGCCCCAGCATTTT. This encodes CASSLWDRVLDQPQHF.

The chain is built from TRBV2 and TRBJ2-7; 9 bases align to TRBD1. The germline gives CDR1 SNHLY, CDR2 FYNNEI. The CDR3 runs to 16 residues. Trimming removed 5 bases from V and 2 bases from J; junction bases left unmatched: 10. The CDR3 nucleotides are TGTGCCAGCAGTACATACGAGGGACAGGGCCCCTACGAGCAGTACTTC. It codes for CASSTYEGQGPYEQYF.

This chain uses TRBV28 with TRBJ2-3; the match to TRBD2 covers 7 bases. Germline loops: CDR1 MDHEN, CDR2 SYDVKM. V shed 2 bases and J 5 bases; nucleotides not matched to a gene: 10. The CDR3 spans 16 residues. The CDR3 region has the DNA TGTGCCAGCAGTTTAGCGGGGGAGATAGTAGGAGATACGCAGTATTTT. Protein: CASSLAGEIVGDTQYF.

The V and J genes are TRBV6-5 and TRBJ1-4; D is possibly TRBD1 (5 bases). This CDR3 is built from 13 residues. Germline V gives CDR1 MNHEY, CDR2 SVGAGI. V was shortened by 7 bases and J by 9 bases, with 15 bases between the two germline ends. CDR3 sequence (DNA): TGTGCCAGCAAAACCCAGGGCGGGCAAAAACTGTTTTTT. Translating it yields CASKTQGGQKLFF.

This clone was observed once. This chain links TRBV18 with TRBJ1-5, with a tentative D call TRBD1 (6 bases). There are 17 residues in the CDR3. Germline assignment: CDR1 KGHSH and CDR2 LQKENI. Trimming pared 3 bases from V and 1 base from J, leaving 16 bases between. The CDR3 region has the DNA TGTGCCAGCTCACCCATCCGGTCGGACAGAAGCAATCAGCCCCAGCATTTT. This encodes CASSPIRSDRSNQPQHF.

This clone has only one observation. The gene calls are TRBV21-1 and TRBJ1-1. TRBV21-1 is designated a pseudogene. The CDR3 consists of 16 residues. The CDR3 bases are TGTGCCAGCAGCGACCGGGACGGCGAGCGTGGCACTGAAGCTTTCTTT. Residues: CASSDRDGERGTEAFF.

V is TRBV27 and J is TRBJ1-1; 8 bases map to TRBD1. Germline V lookup: CDR1 MNHEY, CDR2 SMNVEV (reference sequence). The CDR3 totals 15 residues. After removal of 5 bases from V and 0 bases from J, the junction contained 5 bases not matched to a gene. The CDR3 here is CASSPQTGVNTEAFF. CDR3 DNA sequence: TGTGCCAGCAGTCCCCAGACAGGGGTGAACACTGAAGCTTTCTTT.

The CDR3 DNA sequence: TGCGCCAGCAGCCTAAGCCCCCTAGCGGTCTCGGGATTGTACAATGAGCAGTTCTTC. Translating it yields CASSLSPLAVSGLYNEQFF. The chain has TRBV5-1 and TRBJ2-1, with TRBD2 matching over 7 bases. The CDR3 contains 19 residues. V was pared by 4 bases and J by 4 bases, with 20 bases of the junction left unmatched. Germline lookup yields CDR1 SGHRS and CDR2 YFSETQ.

The J gene is TRBJ2-3, the V gene TRBV9; 7 bases agree with TRBD1. V shed 3 bases and J 5 bases; nucleotides not matched to a gene: 3. CDR1 and CDR2 from the germline V gene are SGDLS and YYNGEE. The CDR3 runs to 13 residues. The CDR3 here is CASSEQGRDTQYF. CDR3 nucleotide sequence: TGTGCCAGCAGCGAACAGGGGAGAGATACGCAGTATTTT.

This clone showed up just once. CDR3 region: CATSRGLAGARTYNEQFF. CDR3 coding DNA: TGTGCCACCAGCAGAGGTTTAGCGGGAGCCAGAACCTACAATGAGCAGTTCTTC. The V and J genes are TRBV15 and TRBJ2-1; 9 nucleotides line up with TRBD2. The germline gives CDR1 LNHNV, CDR2 YYDKDF (reference sequence). The CDR3 length is 18 residues. V shed 1 base and J 2 bases; nucleotides not matched to a gene: 9.

CDR3 protein: CAISESGGRDNEQFF. In DNA, the CDR3 is TGTGCCATCAGTGAATCAGGGGGCAGGGACAATGAGCAGTTCTTC. The V gene is TRBV10-3, the J gene TRBJ2-1; TRBD1 matches 8 bases. There are 15 residues in the CDR3. With 3 bases clipped from V and 5 bases from J, the junction kept 6 bases outside the gene matches. Germline CDR1 reads ENHRY; CDR2 reads SYGVKD.

The chain has TRBV4-2 and TRBJ2-3, with TRBD2 matching 7 bases. Germline CDR1 reads LGHNA; CDR2 reads YNFKEQ. J gave up 2 bases and V 4 bases, and 9 bases lay outside the gene matches. The CDR3 length is 16 residues. The CDR3 region is CASSPRNSGFTDTQYF. The DNA for the CDR3 is TGTGCCAGCAGCCCCCGAAATAGCGGGTTCACAGATACGCAGTATTTT.

This clone was seen just once. The chain combines TRBV5-1 with TRBJ1-1; TRBD1 might be the D (6 bases). V lost 3 bases and J 4 bases, leaving 13 bases between the germline ends. The germline V gene encodes CDR1 SGHRS and CDR2 YFSETQ. This CDR3 contains 14 residues. CDR3 sequence reads: CASSSYRESTEAFF. CDR3 in DNA: TGCGCCAGCAGCTCCTACAGGGAGAGCACTGAAGCTTTCTTT.

This clone showed up just once. The V and J genes are TRBV5-1 and TRBJ2-7; 8 nucleotides match TRBD2. In germline, CDR1 is SGHRS, CDR2 YFSETQ. CDR3 length: 16 amino acids. V lost 1 base to trimming and J lost 6 bases; unmatched junction nucleotides: 12. The CDR3 region has the DNA TGCGCCAGCAGCTTGCAAGGGACTAGGTCTTTTCGCGAGCAGTACTTC. Protein: CASSLQGTRSFREQYF. Looking up the rest from reference TRBV5-1 and TRBJ2-7 gives the full variable domain: KAGVTQTPRYLIKTRGQQVTLSCSPISGHRSVSWYQQTPGQGLQFLFEYFSETQRNKGNFPGRFSGRQFSNSRSEMNVSTLELGDSALYLCASSLQGTRSFREQYFGPGTRLTVT.

The V gene is TRBV7-3, the J gene TRBJ2-7; tentative D call: TRBD1 (6 bases). V gave up 4 bases and J gave up 2 bases, with 27 bases separating them. Germline lookup yields CDR1 SGHTA and CDR2 FQGTGA. The CDR3 has 19 amino acids. The CDR3 DNA is TGTGCCAGCAGCTCCCGGACAGTCCACCCCACCTTTTGTGCCTACGAGCAGTACTTC. Its protein is CASSSRTVHPTFCAYEQYF. Full variable domain (outside the CDR3, taken from reference TRBV7-3 and TRBJ2-7): GAGVSQTPSNKVTEKGKYVELRCDPISGHTALYWYRQSLGQGPEFLIYFQGTGAADDSGLPNDRFFAVRPEGSVSTLKIQRTERGDSAVYLCASSSRTVHPTFCAYEQYFGPGTRLTVT.

Notes on this clone: At one boundary the junction diverges from the germline segment, which might be a read error. The V and J genes are TRBV7-9 and TRBJ1-3; 8 bases agree with TRBD1. The CDR3 is 16 amino acids. In germline, CDR1 is SEHNR, CDR2 FQNEAQ (reference sequence). The CDR3: CASSFGQGASVNTIYF. The CDR3 DNA sequence: TGTGCCAGCAGCTTTGGGCAGGGGGCTTCTGTAAACACCATATATTTT.